This T cell receptor beta chain was retrieved from a study of blood T cells in healthy people across ages. Study-wide results and limits: Unsorted PBMCs prevented conclusive naive versus antigen-experienced comparison. Roughly linear age-related decline in beta diversity appeared, significant by age approximately 43.

With a J-beta primer mix and a sample-barcoded 5' primer, a second PCR ran about 7 to 11 cycles. One entry per CDR3 protein results from TCRdb running MiXCR on the 5' RACE reads. In the table there are just under 900,000 distinct CDR3 sequences, under 35% of which are singletons. The study isolated at least 6.5 million PBMCs from each sample. Points on this clonotype: Its target is not known. This may stem from a read error, because a much larger clone lies one nucleotide away.

Germline CDR1 reads MNHEY; CDR2 reads SVGEGT. Trimming took off 2 bases at V and 3 bases at J, with 11 bases between the two ends. This CDR3 has 14 amino acids. The J gene is TRBJ2-7, the V gene TRBV6-2 or TRBV6-3, with D possibly TRBD1 on 6 matching bases. This clonotype originated in a woman of 80 years or more in good health. The source material was blood. This CDR3 reads CASSYRGQSYEQYF. The CDR3 DNA sequence: TGTGCCAGCAGTTACAGAGGACAGAGCTACGAGCAGTACTTC.